This T cell receptor (beta chain) was captured by sequencing in a study of a mutant IDH1 vaccine in newly diagnosed glioma. Study context: Eight vaccine injections were given to patients in weeks 1, 3, 5, 7, 11, 15, 19 and 23. Before enrollment, patients got radiotherapy alone, temozolomide alone, or mostly the combination.

Sequencing was performed with immunoSEQ multiplex PCR; in TCRdb, only in-frame clones are kept and a portion is missing. This repertoire shows tens of thousands of clones, roughly four fifths found once; its top ten account for 3% to 4%. From germline, CDR1 is SGHVS and CDR2 FQNEAQ. The CDR3 runs 20 residues. Trimming took 8 bases from V and 0 from J; bases not matched to a gene: 16. As concerns this clone: Its antigen is not identified.

As for time point: week 5, during vaccination. What each vaccine dose contained was 300 ug of mutant IDH1 20-mer peptide, accompanied by topical imiquimod. The sequence was collected from a man younger than 45 with glioma. The rearrangement uses TRBV7-8 and TRBJ2-2; 12 nucleotides line up with TRBD1. This specimen consisted of PBMCs, obtained from a glioma patient whose treatment included an IDH1 peptide vaccine. In DNA, the CDR3 is TGTGCCAGCTCGGCCCGGGACAGGGGGCCCCCGAGGGCGAACACCGGGGAGCTGTTTTTT. Protein sequence: CASSARDRGPPRANTGELFF.